This entry is about one T cell receptor (beta chain). The target of this receptor is not known. Base qualities were left out, and no much larger clone turns up one base away. Other DNA sequences in the same sample also yield this CDR3. This sample is drawn from a study of CD8+ T cells in alopecia areata listed by TCRdb under 2018. Background on the whole study: The treated patients, all with moderate-to-severe alopecia areata, were enrolled in an open-label pilot trial of oral tofacitinib given at 5 to 10 mg twice daily. Tofacitinib was administered for 6 to 18 months, and 6 months of follow-up off drug were then conducted to assess delayed response and recurrence. In both human patients and the C3H/HeJ mouse model, the study applied high-throughput TCRbeta sequencing to look at T cell clonal expansion in alopecia areata. Scalp tissue and sorted CD4+ and CD8+ peripheral blood T cells from patchy and totalis/universalis alopecia areata patients and from healthy controls were covered by human TCRbeta sequencing. Patients on tofacitinib were biopsied at baseline and after 4 and 24 weeks of treatment, and several of the patients also had a later scalp biopsy. Clonality in the scalp was compared among normal scalp (n=4), patchy alopecia areata scalp (n=8), and alopecia totalis/universalis scalp (n=8). RNA came from the PAXgene miRNA kit for fixed scalp, the miRNeasy kit for PBMCs, and the RNeasy kit for mouse skin. immunoSEQ multiplex PCR using 35 Vbeta forward primers and 13 Jbeta reverse primers was used to amplify TCRbeta CDR3 regions. Results and caveats for the whole study, not just this receptor: Compared with normal scalp, lesional scalp had higher clonality and more expanded CD8+ clones, particularly in alopecia totalis/universalis, a pattern that suggests antigenic drive. Shared TCR sequences between patients were less evident than in mice, which may be partly attributable to HLA diversity in the patient population. Resident alphabeta T cells in normal human skin are also sequenced, complicating scalp TCR repertoire analysis, unlike mouse skin dominated by gammadelta T cells.

Receptor amplification or capture employed the immunoSEQ multiplex PCR assay. RNA was extracted from all samples and reverse transcribed into cDNA, which served as template for TCR sequencing. SuperScript III was used for first-strand cDNA synthesis, primed with a 2:1 mix of oligo-dT and random hexamers. Amplification bias was assessed with a synthetic immune receptor repertoire, and residual bias was removed computationally. In the source study's methods: Raw reads were preprocessed to remove errors, and CDR3 was defined by IMGT conventions from the conserved cysteine to phenylalanine. Clonality was computed as 1 minus the Shannon entropy, with the entropy normalized by log2 of the number of productive unique TCRs. CD4 or CD8 identity of scalp clones was inferred by cross-referencing scalp TCRbeta sequences with sorted blood CD4 and CD8 repertoires. TCRdb took this table from immuneACCESS and kept in-frame rearrangements with V and J called. Such tables lack part of the clones; where checked against another copy, unresolved V genes explain under half of the gap, and the rest is unexplained. The V and J calls and clone size come from that table; D and trimming were worked out from the DNA. The sample yields more than 200,000 clones; about two thirds were counted once. The top ten clones comprise 1.2% of the sample.

Explained via the paper, the time point label denotes: baseline before oral tofacitinib. Peripheral blood and lesional scalp punch biopsies were obtained from patients with alopecia areata. After PBMCs were isolated by density centrifugation and stained for CD3, CD4 and CD8, a FACSAria was used to sort CD4+ and CD8+ T cells. Per the germline V gene (reference sequence), GTSNPN is the CDR1 and SVGIG is the CDR2. V lost 0 bases and J lost 5 bases, and the count of bases not matched to a germline gene is 3. The CDR3, from cysteine to phenylalanine, totals 14 residues. Of the read, only the CDR3 DNA is kept; its 42 bases are in frame from base 1.

This chain is built from TRBV30 and TRBJ2-5, with 10 middle bases fitting TRBD2. Material: CD4+ T cells sorted from blood, obtained at week 0. This clonotype originated in a human donor with alopecia areata. The sequence in DNA is TGTGCCTGGAGTGTCGGGACTAGCGAGGAGACCCAGTACTTC. It is translated as CAWSVGTSEETQYF.